These T cell receptor beta chains were read from a single sample in a study of Ad26.COV2.S vaccination and SARS-CoV-2 variants. Assay: immunoSEQ multiplex PCR; the TCRdb copy retains only in-frame clones and omits some. The sample shows about 350,000 clones, about 89% of them seen only once. The sequencing here drew on peripheral blood, taken in a trial of Ad26.COV2.S vaccine versus placebo. The receptors stem from a person between 18 and 65 years old who received the Ad26.COV2.S COVID-19 vaccine or a placebo. The CDR3 runs from the conserved cysteine through the conserved F or W. The D gene is left open where the match is weak. Where a row states a size, it is once, few, many or the class of an expanded clone; other rows omit it.

- once TRBJ1-1 TRBV5-8 CASSLGNANTEAFF TGTGCCAGCAGCTTGGGGAACGCCAACACTGAAGCTTTCTTT
- once TRBJ1-5 TRBV28 CASRPPRRDNQPQHF TGTGCCAGCAGACCCCCGAGGAGGGACAATCAGCCCCAGCATTTT
- - TRBJ1-2 TRBV6-1 CASSEMSGNYGYTF TGTGCCAGCAGTGAGATGTCTGGTAACTATGGCTACACCTTC
- - TRBJ1-5 TRBV2 CASSESPGYYQPQHF TGTGCCAGCAGTGAATCCCCAGGGTACTATCAGCCCCAGCATTTT
TRBD2 - TRBJ2-1 TRBV7-2 CASRQAGGYNEQFF TGTGCCAGCAGGCAGGCGGGGGGGTACAATGAGCAGTTCTTC
- - TRBJ1-5 TRBV4-1 CASSQDWGAFNQPQHF TGCGCCAGCAGCCAAGACTGGGGGGCCTTCAATCAGCCCCAGCATTTT
- - TRBJ2-2 TRBV30 CAWSVVSTGELFF TGTGCCTGGAGTGTTGTGTCCACCGGGGAGCTGTTTTTT
- - TRBJ2-1 TRBV28 CASSRLVTDEQFF TGTGCCAGCAGTCGGCTAGTTACGGATGAGCAGTTCTTC
TRBD1 many TRBJ2-7 TRBV2 CASSSGTANYEQYF TGTGCCAGCAGTTCCGGGACAGCGAATTACGAGCAGTACTTC
TRBD1 - TRBJ1-6 TRBV6-6 CASSLQGANDNSPLHF TGTGCCAGCAGTTTACAGGGGGCTAACGATAATTCACCCCTCCACTTT
TRBD1 - TRBJ2-7 TRBV6-2/TRBV6-3 CASSYSSQGHGEQYF TGTGCCAGCAGTTACTCGTCACAGGGGCACGGGGAGCAGTACTTC
- - TRBJ2-7 TRBV2 CASHGAFDVEQYF TGTGCCAGCCATGGGGCCTTTGACGTCGAGCAGTACTTC
TRBD2 - TRBJ2-1 TRBV5-8 CASSFVTSGGHNEQFF TGTGCCAGCAGCTTCGTGACTAGCGGGGGGCACAATGAGCAGTTCTTC
- - TRBJ1-1 TRBV18 CASSPGIGPNTEAFF TGTGCCAGCTCACCTGGGATAGGGCCGAACACTGAAGCTTTCTTT
- - TRBJ1-1 TRBV7-8 CASSRLAVSGSTEAFF TGTGCCAGCAGCCGTCTGGCGGTTTCCGGTAGCACTGAAGCTTTCTTT